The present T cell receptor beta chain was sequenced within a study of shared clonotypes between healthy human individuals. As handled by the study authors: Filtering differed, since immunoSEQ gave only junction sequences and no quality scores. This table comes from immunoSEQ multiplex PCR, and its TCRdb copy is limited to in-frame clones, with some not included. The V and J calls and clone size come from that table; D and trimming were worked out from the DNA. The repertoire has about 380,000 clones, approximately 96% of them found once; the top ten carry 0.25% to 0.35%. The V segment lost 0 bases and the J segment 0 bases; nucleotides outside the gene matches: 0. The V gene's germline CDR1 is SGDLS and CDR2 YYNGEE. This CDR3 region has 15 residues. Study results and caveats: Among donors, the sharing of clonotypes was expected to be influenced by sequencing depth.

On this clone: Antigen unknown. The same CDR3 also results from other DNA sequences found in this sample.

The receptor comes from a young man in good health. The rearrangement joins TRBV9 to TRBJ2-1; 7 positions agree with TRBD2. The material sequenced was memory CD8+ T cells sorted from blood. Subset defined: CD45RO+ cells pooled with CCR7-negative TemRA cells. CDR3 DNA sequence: TGTGCCAGCAGCGTAGGCGGGGGCTCCTACAATGAGCAGTTCTTC. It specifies CASSVGGGSYNEQFF.